These 12 T cell receptor beta chains came from one sample sequenced in a study of sequential checkpoint blockade in melanoma. Sample treatment: randomized to nivolumab then ipilimumab (arm A) or the reverse (arm B). Here immunoSEQ multiplex PCR was the method, and the copy in TCRdb shows in-frame clones only, minus some. Here the sample spans about 6,100 clones, roughly 52% being singletons. Sequencing was performed on CD8+ T cells sorted from blood (inferred from file names), taken from a patient given nivolumab and ipilimumab in sequence. The receptors originated from a human donor with melanoma.

The CDR3: CASSGAAEPYEQYF. As DNA, the CDR3 is TGTGCCAGCAGCGGGGCGGCGGAACCGTACGAGCAGTACTTC. This chain links TRBV7-9 with TRBJ2-7, with D perhaps TRBD1 (5 bases). V lost 5 bases to trimming and J lost 4 bases, with 15 bases between them. Germline-derived CDR1 and CDR2 are SEHNR and FQNEAQ (reference sequence). CDR3 size: 14 residues.

The chain links TRBV19 to TRBJ2-3; 7 nucleotides line up with TRBD1. This CDR3 is 16 amino acids long. Trimming took 6 bases from V and 2 from J; bases not matched to a gene: 11. Germline V gene data show CDR1 as LNHDA and CDR2 as SQIVND (reference sequence). This CDR3 is CASSLTLGTDTDTQYF. CDR3 bases: TGTGCCAGTAGCCTAACTTTGGGGACAGACACAGATACGCAGTATTTT.

This rearrangement joins TRBV7-2 to TRBJ2-5; no definite D call. The V end was cut by 2 bases, the J end by 5 bases, with 9 bases between. The V gene's germline CDR1 is SGHTA and CDR2 FQGNSA. The CDR3 spans 13 residues. Here the CDR3 DNA reads TGTGCCAGCAGCTTATATCGGTTGGAGACCCAGTACTTC. Amino acid sequence: CASSLYRLETQYF.

This clone appeared a few times. The genes are TRBV20-1 and TRBJ2-3; D call uncertain. Germline V lookup: CDR1 DFQATT, CDR2 SNEGSKA (reference sequence). The CDR3 has 11 residues. The V end was cut by 7 bases, the J end by 3 bases, with 8 bases between. CDR3 protein: CSVVVTDTQYF. In DNA, the CDR3 is TGCAGTGTAGTGGTGACAGATACGCAGTATTTT.

There are a few counts of this clone. The chain joins TRBV9 to TRBJ2-1, with TRBD2 identical over 9 bases. The CDR3 is 16 residues long. The ends lost 2 bases at V and 8 bases at J; junction bases unmatched: 11. The germline V gene encodes CDR1 SGDLS and CDR2 YYNGEE. The CDR3 bases are TGTGCCAGCAGCGTCTTGTGGACTAGCGATCTCGATGAGCAGTTCTTC. This gives the protein CASSVLWTSDLDEQFF. Looking up the rest from reference TRBV9 and TRBJ2-1 gives the full variable domain: DSGVTQTPKHLITATGQRVTLRCSPRSGDLSVYWYQQSLDQGLQFLIQYYNGEERAKGNILERFSAQQFPDLHSELNLSSLELGDSALYFCASSVLWTSDLDEQFFGPGTRLTVL.

The J gene is TRBJ2-3, the V gene TRBV19; D might be TRBD1 (5 bases). Deletions cut 1 base from V and 4 bases from J, with 12 bases between. Germline loops: CDR1 LNHDA, CDR2 SQIVND (reference sequence). The length of the CDR3 is 15 residues. CDR3 DNA: TGTGCCAGTAGTATAGCCCACAAAGGGGCAGATACGCAGTATTTT. Residues: CASSIAHKGADTQYF. The full variable domain, in which reference TRBV19 and TRBJ2-3 provide the parts outside the CDR3, is DGGITQSPKYLFRKEGQNVTLSCEQNLNHDAMYWYRQDPGQGLRLIYYSQIVNDFQKGDIAEGYSVSREKKESFPLTVTSAQKNPTAFYLCASSIAHKGADTQYFGPGTRLTVL.

This clone occurred a few times. The rearrangement joins TRBV14 to TRBJ2-3, with TRBD2 matching over 11 bases. This CDR3 is built from 17 residues. The J segment lost 1 base and the V segment lost 1 base, leaving 4 bases of the junction unmatched. Germline CDR1 is SGHDN and CDR2 is FVKESK. The CDR3 DNA sequence: TGTGCCAGCAGCCAAGTCATACTAGCGGGAGGCACAGATACGCAGTATTTT. Encoded protein: CASSQVILAGGTDTQYF.

This clone was seen a single time. The J gene is TRBJ2-7, the V gene TRBV11-1; D is perhaps TRBD2 (6 bases). With 3 bases removed from V and 3 bases from J, the gap between germline ends came to 12 bases. CDR1 and CDR2 from the germline V gene are SGHAT and FQDESV (reference sequence). CDR3 length equals 14 residues. The chain's CDR3 is CASSFGGDSYEQYF. The CDR3, as DNA: TGTGCCAGCAGCTTTGGCGGGGATAGCTACGAGCAGTACTTC.

The rearrangement uses TRBV7-9 and TRBJ2-3, with TRBD2 identical over 9 bases. This CDR3 contains 15 residues. CDR1 and CDR2 from the germline V gene are SEHNR and FQNEAQ (reference sequence). J was trimmed by 2 bases and V by 1 base; bases with no gene match: 1. The DNA for the CDR3 is TGTGCCAGCAGCTTAGTAGCGGGGGTCACAGATACGCAGTATTTT. It encodes CASSLVAGVTDTQYF.

The chain uses TRBV2 and TRBJ2-6; D may be TRBD1 (5 bases). Trimming pared 7 bases from V and 0 bases from J, leaving 19 bases between. The germline V gene encodes CDR1 SNHLY and CDR2 FYNNEI. The CDR3 length is 18 residues. The CDR3 DNA reads as TGTGCCAGCACCTCTGGGGCTTACTCCTCCTCTGGGGCCAACGTCCTGACTTTC. This gives the protein CASTSGAYSSSGANVLTF. Together with reference TRBV2 and TRBJ2-6, the CDR3 gives the full variable domain: EPEVTQTPSHQVTQMGQEVILRCVPISNHLYFYWYRQILGQKVEFLVSFYNNEISEKSEIFDDQFSVERPDGSNFTLKIRSTKLEDSAMYFCASTSGAYSSSGANVLTFGAGSRLTVL.

The chain joins TRBV5-4 to TRBJ1-5; D is undetermined. Looked up from germline, CDR1 is SGHNT and CDR2 is YYREEE (reference sequence). Trimming removed 10 bases from V and 2 bases from J, with 10 bases in between. The length of the CDR3 is 12 residues. In DNA, the CDR3 is TGTGCCTGGAGGTGGGGCAATCAGCCCCAGCATTTT. Protein: CAWRWGNQPQHF.

Written as DNA, the CDR3 is TGTGCCGGGACTAGCGGGAACTCCTACGAGCAGTACTTC. It is translated as CAGTSGNSYEQYF. This sequence joins TRBV7-9 and TRBJ2-7, with 13 bases fitting TRBD2. The CDR3 length is 13 residues. V trimming: 11 bases; J trimming: 0 bases; junction bases outside the gene matches: 1. Germline V gene lookup returns CDR1 SEHNR and CDR2 FQNEAQ (reference sequence).